This TCR beta chain is drawn from a study of blood T cells in healthy people across ages. Study information: The template switching approach captured approximately one barcoded beta molecule for every two T cells. Study-level points and caveats: Unknown CMV status may confound age-related changes in expanded clones. Diversity of TCR beta per million T cells declined in a roughly linear way with age.

The length of the CDR3 is 15 residues. V shed 6 bases and J shed 0 bases, with 14 bases lying between them. Donors were healthy Caucasian individuals from Russia aged roughly 6 to 90. A J-beta primer mix and a sample-barcoded 5' primer were used in a second PCR of about 6 to 12 cycles. TCRdb independently ran MiXCR on the 5' RACE reads; one entry per CDR3 protein. The sample gives about 1.8 million distinct CDR3 sequences, 49% of which show up once; less than 2.5% is in the top ten. For this clonotype: Its target is unknown.

The source of this sequence is a woman aged 35 to 49 in good health. The source material was blood. The chain links TRBV12-3 or TRBV12-4 to TRBJ2-5; maybe TRBD2 (5 bases). In DNA form, the CDR3 reads TGTGCCAGCAGCACCCCACTAGGCAACCAAGAGACCCAGTACTTC. Protein sequence: CASSTPLGNQETQYF.